These T cell receptor beta chains were read from a single sample in a study of T cells in Graves' hyperthyroidism and ophthalmopathy. TCRdb re-analysed the multiplex PCR reads in MiXCR, keeping a single row per CDR3 protein. The sample has hundreds of thousands of distinct CDR3 sequences; around 26% are singletons. Source material: blood. Receptors originate from a woman aged 40 to 50 with Graves' ophthalmopathy. Both conserved end residues are part of each CDR3. The D gene is left open where the match is weak. Some rows mark clone size as missing; the rest say once, few, many or name a class of expanded clone.

-	-	TRBJ2-7	TRBV12-3/TRBV12-4	CASRGSPGVDEQYF	TGTGCCAGCAGGGGTAGCCCAGGAGTCGACGAGCAGTACTTC
many	-	TRBJ2-2	TRBV6-5	CASSWTVNTGELFF	TGTGCCAGCAGTTGGACAGTGAACACCGGGGAGCTGTTTTTT
-	-	TRBJ1-5	TRBV12-5	CASGLARHQPQHF	TGTGCTAGTGGTTTGGCCAGACATCAGCCCCAGCATTTT
many	-	TRBJ1-3	TRBV6-1	CASSEGVGGNTIYF	TGTGCCAGCAGTGAAGGCGTCGGTGGAAACACCATATATTTT
many	-	TRBJ2-1	TRBV19	CASSPRRVQDEQFF	TGTGCCAGTAGCCCCCGGCGGGTGCAGGATGAGCAGTTCTTC
-	-	TRBJ1-5	TRBV9	CASSVQGDQPQHF	TGTGCCAGCAGCGTTCAAGGGGATCAGCCCCAGCATTTT
few	TRBD1	TRBJ1-2	TRBV6-1	CASRWDRGYSFYTF	TGTGCCAGCAGATGGGACAGGGGGTATTCCTTCTACACCTTC
many	-	TRBJ1-3	TRBV5-1	CASSPTGFAGNTIYF	TGCGCCAGCAGCCCGACCGGGTTCGCTGGAAACACCATATATTTT
-	-	TRBJ1-1	TRBV6-5	CASSWAGPAQNTEAFF	TGTGCCAGCAGTTGGGCAGGCCCTGCTCAGAACACTGAAGCTTTCTTT
-	-	TRBJ1-2	TRBV7-9	CASSLGAGKYGYTF	TGTGCCAGCAGCTTAGGGGCAGGGAAATACGGCTACACCTTC
-	-	TRBJ2-1	TRBV11-2	CASSLTGQSEQFF	TGTGCCAGCAGCTTAACCGGACAGTCTGAGCAGTTCTTC
many	-	TRBJ2-2	TRBV30	CAGRDFDTGELFF	TGTGCCGGACGGGATTTTGACACCGGGGAGCTGTTTTTT
many	TRBD2	TRBJ2-5	TRBV7-2	CASSLVGLAGAETQYF	TGTGCCAGCAGCTTAGTGGGACTAGCGGGAGCTGAGACCCAGTACTTC
many	-	TRBJ2-2	TRBV28	CASSLLAGRRRTGELFF	TGTGCCAGCAGTTTATTGGCGGGAAGGCGGAGAACCGGGGAGCTGTTTTTT
-	TRBD1	TRBJ1-1	TRBV27	CASSSGGRRTEAFF	TGTGCCAGCAGTTCAGGGGGCCGGAGGACTGAAGCTTTCTTT
-	TRBD1	TRBJ1-1	TRBV7-9	CASSPWDRGNTEAFF	TGTGCCAGCAGCCCCTGGGACAGGGGGAACACTGAAGCTTTCTTT
many	TRBD1	TRBJ1-3	TRBV20-1	CSARGSGGAGNTIYF	TGCAGTGCTAGAGGGTCAGGGGGCGCGGGAAACACCATATATTTT
many	-	TRBJ1-6	TRBV5-1	CDRGGLHSPLHF	TGCGACCGCGGGGGTCTCCATTCACCCCTCCACTTT
many	-	TRBJ2-4	TRBV19	CASSRTVADLAKNIQYF	TGTGCCAGTAGTAGGACAGTAGCGGACCTAGCCAAAAACATTCAGTACTTC
many	-	TRBJ2-2	TRBV6-4	CASRLWTANTGELFF	TGTGCCAGCAGACTCTGGACTGCTAACACCGGGGAGCTGTTTTTT
many	TRBD1	TRBJ1-3	TRBV2	CASAQGAGGNTIYF	TGTGCCAGCGCACAGGGGGCGGGAGGAAACACCATATATTTT
many	-	TRBJ1-1	TRBV28	CASSLKGLRAFF	TGTGCCAGCAGTTTAAAGGGTCTGAGGGCTTTCTTT
once	-	TRBJ2-2	TRBV12-3/TRBV12-4	CASSRGGMNTGELFF	TGTGCCAGCAGTCGAGGGGGGATGAACACCGGGGAGCTGTTTTTT
-	-	TRBJ1-2	TRBV29-1	CSVVSSTRGYTF	TGCAGCGTTGTCAGCTCAACGCGGGGCTACACCTTC
many	TRBD2	TRBJ2-7	TRBV6-5	CVSSYRVAGEEQYF	TGTGTCAGCAGTTACAGGGTAGCGGGAGAGGAGCAGTACTTC
-	-	TRBJ2-7	TRBV30	CAWSQDNRYEQYF	TGTGCCTGGAGTCAGGACAATCGCTACGAGCAGTACTTC
many	TRBD1	TRBJ1-1	TRBV7-2	CASSRRQGNTEAFF	TGTGCCAGCAGCCGGAGACAGGGAAACACTGAAGCTTTCTTT
few	-	TRBJ2-2	TRBV3-1	CASSPWGGELFF	TGTGCCAGCAGCCCCTGGGGCGGGGAGCTGTTTTTT
many	TRBD2	TRBJ2-2	TRBV10-3	CAIRGSGTSGRNTGELFF	TGTGCCATCAGAGGATCCGGGACTAGCGGAAGAAATACCGGGGAGCTGTTTTTT
-	TRBD2	TRBJ2-7	TRBV20-1	CSARDSSGISYEQYF	TGCAGTGCTAGAGATTCTAGCGGGATTTCCTACGAGCAGTACTTC
few	TRBD2	TRBJ2-7	TRBV6-2/TRBV6-3	CASSYLTSGGAGGYEQYF	TGTGCCAGCAGTTACCTGACTAGCGGGGGGGCCGGTGGCTACGAGCAGTACTTC
-	-	TRBJ2-7	TRBV6-1	CASSESWRGAYEQYF	TGTGCCAGCAGTGAGAGTTGGAGGGGAGCCTACGAGCAGTACTTC
-	-	TRBJ2-2	TRBV5-5	CASSLHGVLNTGELFF	TGTGCCAGCAGCCTGCACGGGGTTTTGAACACCGGGGAGCTGTTTTTT
many	TRBD1	TRBJ2-2	TRBV5-1	CASSVTGGIRAGELFF	TGCGCCAGCAGCGTGACAGGGGGAATAAGAGCCGGGGAGCTGTTTTTT
many	-	TRBJ1-5	TRBV12-3/TRBV12-4	CASSLRSGVSNQPQHF	TGTGCCAGCAGTTTAAGGTCCGGGGTTAGCAATCAGCCCCAGCATTTT
once	-	TRBJ2-7	TRBV15	CATASDSYEQYF	TGTGCCACAGCCTCAGACAGCTACGAGCAGTACTTC
many	-	TRBJ2-2	TRBV6-5	CASIGLMNTGELFF	TGTGCCAGCATCGGACTTATGAACACCGGGGAGCTGTTTTTT
few	TRBD1	TRBJ2-6	TRBV5-4	CASSLQGPTAGANVLTF	TGTGCCAGCAGCTTACAGGGGCCGACAGCTGGGGCCAACGTCCTGACTTTC
-	-	TRBJ2-2	TRBV5-1	CPSSRMGATGELFF	TGCCCCAGCAGCCGGATGGGGGCCACCGGGGAGCTGTTTTTT
-	TRBD2	TRBJ2-5	TRBV20-1	CSAGSGMEETQYF	TGCAGTGCCGGAAGCGGGATGGAAGAGACCCAGTACTTC
many	-	TRBJ1-2	TRBV4-1	CASSQDWSFGYTF	TGCGCCAGCAGCCAAGATTGGAGTTTTGGCTACACCTTC
many	TRBD2	TRBJ2-7	TRBV7-9	CASSLGTSSSYEQYF	TGTGCCAGCAGCTTAGGGACTAGCAGCTCCTACGAGCAGTACTTC
-	TRBD1	TRBJ2-5	TRBV7-8	CASSFSNRGAGETQYF	TGTGCCAGCAGCTTTTCAAACAGGGGGGCGGGAGAGACCCAGTACTTC
-	-	TRBJ1-1	TRBV12-3/TRBV12-4	CASSPRKQNTEAFF	TGTGCCAGCAGCCCGAGGAAACAGAACACTGAAGCTTTCTTT
many	-	TRBJ2-6	TRBV10-3	CAISESEGGTGANVLTF	TGTGCCATCAGTGAGTCGGAGGGGGGAACGGGGGCCAACGTCCTGACTTTC
many	-	TRBJ2-1	TRBV30	CASSSLTIYGEQFF	TGTGCCTCTAGTAGTTTGACCATCTATGGTGAGCAGTTCTTC
many	-	TRBJ1-2	TRBV12-3/TRBV12-4	CASSLWTAGGYTF	TGTGCCAGCAGTTTATGGACAGCCGGTGGCTACACCTTC
many	-	TRBJ2-7	TRBV20-1	CSARDGRGTYEQYF	TGCAGTGCTAGAGACGGCAGGGGAACCTACGAGCAGTACTTC
once	-	TRBJ1-5	TRBV12-3/TRBV12-4	CASSSRAGNQPQHF	TGTGCCAGCAGTTCCAGGGCTGGCAATCAGCCCCAGCATTTT
many	-	TRBJ1-3	TRBV11-1	CASSLYSRGNTIYF	TGTGCCAGCAGCTTATACAGCCGTGGAAACACCATATATTTT
many	TRBD1	TRBJ1-3	TRBV20-1	CSASIGTGGYTIYF	TGCAGTGCTAGTATAGGGACAGGGGGCTACACCATATATTTT
many	-	TRBJ1-3	TRBV29-1	CSVEDKAGNTIYF	TGCAGCGTTGAAGACAAAGCTGGAAACACCATATATTTT
-	-	TRBJ1-5	TRBV6-1	CASSDYEGSPQHF	TGTGCCAGCAGTGATTACGAGGGGAGCCCCCAGCATTTT
many	TRBD1	TRBJ2-7	TRBV11-2	CASSSTIGYRGSYEQYF	TGTGCCAGCAGCTCAACAATTGGGTACAGGGGGAGTTACGAGCAGTACTTC